This T cell receptor beta chain stems from a study of T cells after yellow fever vaccination. Via MiXCR, TCRdb re-called the 5' RACE reads, giving one row per CDR3 protein. The table lists some 120,000 distinct CDR3 sequences, about 8.4% of them singletons, with 40% in the top ten. About this clonotype itself: Its target is unknown.

The junction had 5 bases not matched to a gene; V was cut back by 4 bases and J by 2 bases. In germline, CDR1 is PRHDT, CDR2 FYEKMQ (reference sequence). There are 15 residues in the CDR3. Whole-study findings and limits: The booster response re-showed most primary clones: approximately 95% CD4, more than 80% CD8.

V gene TRBV13 combines with J gene TRBJ2-7, with 10 bases aligning to TRBD1. Here the sequenced sample was CD8+ T cells sorted from PBMCs, taken on the day of the yellow fever booster vaccination. This sequence was found in a man aged 18 to 29 who received the YFV17D yellow fever vaccine. CDR3 nucleotide sequence: TGTGCCAGCAGCTCGACCGGGACAGGGGCCTACGAGCAGTACGTC. This codes for CASSSTGTGAYEQYV.